This TCR beta chain was identified during a study of shared clonotypes between healthy human individuals. Study at large: Three CD4 naive, three CD4 memory, two CD8 naive and one CD8 memory plate were used per donor. Whole-study findings and limits: Non-shared clonotypes displayed generation probabilities falling below those of clonotypes present in all four donors.

Clones were sequenced by immunoSEQ multiplex PCR, and TCRdb holds only the in-frame ones, with some missing. The sample records approximately 940,000 clones, 70% to 85% being singletons. To note about this clone: Its antigen remains unidentified.

This receptor was taken from a man between 18 and 29 years old in good health. Sequenced input: memory CD4+ T cells sorted from blood. Sample subset: CD45RA-negative fraction.

As DNA, the CDR3 is TGTGCCAGCAGTTCTTCAGGGGGTGTCCTGACTTTC. Translating gives CASSSSGGVLTF. This chain connects TRBV27 to TRBJ2-6, with TRBD1 matching 7 bases. CDR3 length: 12 residues. The V gene end was trimmed by 4 bases and the J gene end by 13 bases; junction bases not matched to a gene: 4. Looked up from germline, CDR1 is MNHEY and CDR2 is SMNVEV (reference sequence).